This TCR beta chain was sequenced during a study of identical twins. The study, taken as a whole, reports: Not following the same donors, the study drew its conclusions from cross-sectional statistical analysis. In cord blood, abundant beta clonotypes had fewer insertions; memory showed no trend.

This clonotype was seen a handful of times. The antigen is not known. A universal primer site came from template switching; cDNA carried unique molecular identifiers. One entry per CDR3 protein, called by TCRdb with MiXCR from the 5' RACE reads. The table has 500,000 or so distinct CDR3 sequences, about 14% seen once. The V gene lost 3 bases and the J gene lost 1 base, with 17 bases spanning the gap. Germline CDR1 is DFQATT and CDR2 is SNEGSKA (reference sequence). The CDR3 covers 16 residues. This sample was also put to use in a study of yellow fever vaccine responses in identical twins.

Sample: CD4+ T cells sorted from blood. The V call is TRBV20-1, the J call TRBJ2-3; the D is unclear. The sequence was collected from a woman aged 18-29 years in good health. The CDR3 nucleotides are TGCAGTGCTAGTGGTTTCCGGAAATCCGGCACAGATACGCAGTATTTT. It codes for CSASGFRKSGTDTQYF.